One T cell receptor (beta chain) is described in this entry. The antigen remains unidentified. The CDR3 is cut off 3 residues early in the read; its end comes from the germline J gene. Unstimulated regulatory T cells (CD4+CD25+CD127-), CD4+CD25- non-regulatory cells, CD4 and CD8 cells were FACS-sorted from thawed PBMCs. Data came from immunoSEQ multiplex PCR; TCRdb stores just in-frame clones and leaves some out. Its table records under 55,000 clones. Trimming cost V 0 bases and J 2 bases, with 12 bases left between them. The CDR3 length is 16 residues. Germline V gene sequence: CDR1 KGHSH, CDR2 LQKENI. The sample is drawn from a study of Tregs in tolerant kidney transplant recipients. Study-level findings and limits: Biological reproducibility was not directly addressed in this study.

The sequence came from a human donor who received a combined kidney and bone marrow transplant. The V gene is TRBV18, the J gene TRBJ2-3; D not certain. Source: CD4+ T cells from blood, taken before the transplant. The CDR3 region is CASSPPTLLTTDTQYF. The sequenced part of the CDR3 DNA is TGTGCCAGCTCACCACCGACTCTTTTGACCACAGATACG.